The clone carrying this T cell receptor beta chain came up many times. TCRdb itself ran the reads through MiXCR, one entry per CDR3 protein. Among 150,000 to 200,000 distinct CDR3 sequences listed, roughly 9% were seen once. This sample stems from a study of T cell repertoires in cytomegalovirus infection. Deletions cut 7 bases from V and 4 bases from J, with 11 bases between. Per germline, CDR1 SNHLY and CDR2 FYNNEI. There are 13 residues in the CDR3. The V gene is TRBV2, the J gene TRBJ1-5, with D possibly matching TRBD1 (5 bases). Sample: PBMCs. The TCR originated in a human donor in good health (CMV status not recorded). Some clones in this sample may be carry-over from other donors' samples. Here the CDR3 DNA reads TGTGCCAGCACCGGGGACGGTAATCAGCCCCAGCATTTT. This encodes CASTGDGNQPQHF.